Presented here are 26 T cell receptor beta chains from one specimen sequenced in a study of naive and memory T cell subsets (dated by TCRdb to 2016 to 2017). Libraries were prepared through UMI-ligation and nested PCR. The run used an Illumina MiSeq. To cover both TRBC1 and TRBC2, the beta constant-region primer consisted of an equimolar mix of two oligonucleotides. The public reads were quality trimmed at Q25 with fastp and then assembled into clones with MiXCR by TCRdb, keeping productive beta chains. Every entry covers one CDR3 protein and lists the most common genes and DNA from its rows. The sample has about 85,000 distinct CDR3 sequences on record, about an eighth of them singletons. The ten largest clones capture roughly 0.84% of the sample. The source material was central memory CD4+ T cells from blood. The cell subset or site label here, explained by the study, means: central memory, CD45RA- CD27+. These receptors came from a human donor in good health.

By its share, this clonotype is medium-sized (0.01 to 0.1%). This sequence joins TRBV11-2 and TRBJ2-7; no definite D call. Trimming took 1 base from V and 0 from J, leaving 13 bases between them. The CDR3 runs to 16 residues. The germline V gene encodes CDR1 SGHAT and CDR2 FQNNGV. CDR3 coding DNA: TGTGCCAGCAGCTTAGCTCTGACTTCAAGCTCCTACGAGCAGTACTTC. This codes for CASSLALTSSSYEQYF.

This clonotype has only a few counts. The chain links TRBV27 to TRBJ2-3, with 9 bases matching TRBD2. Germline CDR1 reads MNHEY; CDR2 reads SMNVEV (reference sequence). This CDR3 has 17 residues. V lost 6 bases, J lost 8 bases, and 18 bases stayed unmatched. The CDR3 nucleotides read TGTGCCAGCAGCCTCCCGGTAGCGGGAGTGTTAAGCGGTACGCAGTATTTT. Translated: CASSLPVAGVLSGTQYF.

This sequence joins TRBV5-6 and TRBJ2-7, with 7 bases aligning to TRBD2. The CDR3 extends over 15 amino acids. Germline CDR1 is SGHDT and CDR2 is YYEEEE. V was pared by 5 bases and J by 0 bases, with 8 bases of the junction left unmatched. The CDR3 nucleotides read TGTGCCAGCAGAAGTAGTGGCGGGAGCTCCTACGAGCAGTACTTC. Its translation: CASRSSGGSSYEQYF.

There are a few counts of this clonotype. The CDR3 nucleotides read TGCAGTGCTAGAGTACAGGGGGAAACTAATGAAAAACTGTTTTTT. Translation: CSARVQGETNEKLFF. This chain uses TRBV20-1 with TRBJ1-4; 8 bases line up with TRBD1. V was clipped by 1 base and J by 1 base; unmatched bases: 2. This CDR3 is built from 15 residues. Germline loops: CDR1 DFQATT, CDR2 SNEGSKA (reference sequence).

This clonotype has only a few counts. This chain joins TRBV29-1 and TRBJ1-1; D perhaps matches TRBD1 (5 bases). The CDR3 length is 13 residues. The ends were cut back, 4 bases at V and 0 bases at J, with 9 bases in the middle. Looked up from germline, CDR1 is SQVTM and CDR2 is ANQGSEA. In DNA, the CDR3 is TGCAGCGTTGGGCGGGGCTTGAACACTGAAGCTTTCTTT. Translating it yields CSVGRGLNTEAFF.

The table lists this clonotype with many counts. The chain recombines TRBV20-1 with TRBJ1-1, with TRBD1 matching 7 bases. J was trimmed by 8 bases and V by 2 bases; bases with no gene match: 5. CDR1 and CDR2 (germline): DFQATT, SNEGSKA (reference sequence). The CDR3 has 12 amino acids. The CDR3 nucleotides are TGCAGTGCTAGACAAATACAGGGGGAAGCTTTCTTT. It translates to CSARQIQGEAFF.

This clonotype was recorded many times. The chain uses TRBV7-3 and TRBJ2-2; D perhaps matches TRBD2 (7 bases). Germline V lookup: CDR1 SGHTA, CDR2 FQGTGA. This CDR3 is built from 16 residues. V was shortened by 5 bases and J by 7 bases, with 20 bases between the two germline ends. CDR3 in DNA: TGTGCCAGCAGCCTCCAAGGACAGCCGGGGGGCGGGGAGCTGTTTTTT. Protein product: CASSLQGQPGGGELFF.

This chain connects TRBV24-1 to TRBJ2-3, with 7 bases matching TRBD2. CDR3 length: 13 residues. Germline V CDR1 and CDR2: KGHDR, SFDVKD. V lost 11 bases to trimming and J lost 0 bases; unmatched junction nucleotides: 4. The CDR3 protein is CAIAAGSTDTQYF. CDR3 nucleotide sequence: TGTGCCATCGCAGCGGGAAGCACAGATACGCAGTATTTT.

Ten or more counts support this clonotype. The chain recombines TRBV3-1 with TRBJ2-6; D remains ambiguous. Germline V gene data show CDR1 as LGHDT and CDR2 as YNNKEL (reference sequence). Deletions cut 4 bases from V and 0 bases from J, with 7 bases between. CDR3 length: 15 residues. The CDR3 is CASSLRHSGANVLTF. The DNA of the CDR3 is TGTGCCAGCAGCCTACGACACTCTGGGGCCAACGTCCTGACTTTC.

This rearrangement joins TRBV3-1 to TRBJ2-3, with D maybe TRBD2 (6 bases). Per the germline V gene, CDR1 is LGHDT and CDR2 is YNNKEL (reference sequence). The V gene lost 3 bases and the J gene lost 3 bases, with 10 bases spanning the gap. The CDR3 is 14 residues long. The CDR3: CASSHNGRTDTQYF. As DNA, the CDR3 is TGTGCCAGCAGCCACAACGGGAGAACAGATACGCAGTATTTT.

The sample holds many counts of this clonotype. The chain couples TRBV3-1 to TRBJ2-4; D not certain. The CDR3 has 15 residues. Deletions cut 3 bases from V and 1 base from J, with 10 bases between. Germline CDR1 reads LGHDT; CDR2 reads YNNKEL (reference sequence). In DNA, the CDR3 is TGTGCCAGCAGCCACGATACAACGGCCAAAAACATTCAGTACTTC. The encoded protein is CASSHDTTAKNIQYF.

By proportion, this clonotype is medium-sized. The V call is TRBV5-1, the J call TRBJ2-1, with D unresolved. The CDR3 is 14 residues long. The V end lost 1 base, the J end lost 4 bases, and 9 bases lay between the germline ends. Germline V gene lookup returns CDR1 SGHRS and CDR2 YFSETQ. CDR3 loop: CASSLSSSYNEQFF. Here the CDR3 DNA reads TGCGCCAGCAGCTTGTCATCCTCTTACAATGAGCAGTTCTTC.

This clonotype showed up just a few times. This sequence joins TRBV2 and TRBJ2-7; 8 nucleotides agree with TRBD1. Germline assignment: CDR1 SNHLY and CDR2 FYNNEI. Trimming took 4 bases from V and 1 from J; bases not matched to a gene: 6. CDR3 length equals 15 residues. The CDR3 region has the DNA TGTGCCAGCAGTGGACAGGGGATACGGTCCTACGAGCAGTACTTC. Translated, it gives CASSGQGIRSYEQYF.

In its sample, this clonotype was seen many times. The rearrangement joins TRBV12-3 or TRBV12-4 to TRBJ1-1; D uncertain. V shed 2 bases and J shed 1 base, with 8 bases lying between them. The CDR3 consists of 14 residues. CDR3 in DNA: TGTGCCAGCAGTTTAAGGGCCGGGAACACTGAAGCTTTCTTT. It codes for CASSLRAGNTEAFF.

This clonotype has more than one count but fewer than ten. The chain uses TRBV7-2 and TRBJ1-5; no firm D call. The CDR3 length is 15 residues. V was shortened by 5 bases and J by 3 bases, with 14 bases between the two germline ends. The V gene's germline CDR1 is SGHTA and CDR2 FQGNSA. The CDR3 is CASSPPGGSNQPQHF. The DNA for the CDR3 is TGTGCCAGCAGCCCCCCCGGTGGGTCCAATCAGCCCCAGCATTTT.

At least ten counts were recorded for this clonotype. The chain has TRBV5-4 and TRBJ2-5; 7 nucleotides match TRBD1. V shed 4 bases and J 2 bases; nucleotides not matched to a gene: 2. There are 13 residues in the CDR3. Germline CDR1 SGHNT, CDR2 YYREEE (reference sequence). CDR3 sequence reads: CASSRDSQETQYF. The CDR3 DNA sequence: TGTGCCAGCAGCCGGGACAGTCAAGAGACCCAGTACTTC.

V is TRBV5-1 and J is TRBJ2-5; tentatively, D is TRBD1 (7 bases). The germline V and J ends were trimmed by 7 bases and 1 base, with 14 bases remaining between them. The CDR3 runs 14 residues. The germline CDR1 and CDR2 sequences are SGHRS and YFSETQ. CDR3 loop: CASAAGQLQETQYF. The CDR3 DNA reads TGCGCCAGCGCGGCGGGACAGCTCCAAGAGACCCAGTACTTC.

V gene TRBV5-5 combines with J gene TRBJ2-2; 8 nucleotides match TRBD2. V lost 0 bases to trimming and J lost 6 bases; unmatched junction nucleotides: 7. CDR1 and CDR2 (germline): SGHKS, YYEKEE (reference sequence). The CDR3 runs to 16 residues. As DNA, the CDR3 is TGTGCCAGCAGCTTGGCCGGGACTAGAGCGTCCGGGGAGCTGTTTTTT. It is translated as CASSLAGTRASGELFF.

The rearrangement joins TRBV14 to TRBJ1-5; 7 bases map to TRBD1. After removal of 4 bases from V and 2 bases from J, the junction contained 5 bases not matched to a gene. This CDR3 comprises 15 residues. The germline gives CDR1 SGHDN, CDR2 FVKESK. The CDR3 reads CASSRGGAGNQPQHF. In nucleotides, the CDR3 is TGTGCCAGCAGCCGAGGGGGCGCCGGCAATCAGCCCCAGCATTTT.

This chain's CDR3 is CSARGQGTGVSQPQHF. Here the CDR3 DNA reads TGCAGTGCCCGGGGACAGGGTACGGGTGTTTCTCAGCCCCAGCATTTT. V gene TRBV20-1 combines with J gene TRBJ1-5; the match to TRBD1 covers 9 bases. J gave up 6 bases and V 6 bases, and 15 bases lay outside the gene matches. From germline, CDR1 is DFQATT and CDR2 SNEGSKA (reference sequence). CDR3 length: 16 amino acids.

Only a few counts were recorded for this clonotype. The V and J genes are TRBV28 and TRBJ1-2, with 11 positions matching TRBD1. The V segment lost 6 bases and the J segment 8 bases; nucleotides outside the gene matches: 8. Germline CDR1 is MDHEN and CDR2 is SYDVKM. The CDR3 is 14 residues long. The CDR3 DNA reads TGTGCCAGCAGGGTAGGACAGGGGGCAGAGGGCTACACCTTC. Translating it yields CASRVGQGAEGYTF.

This clonotype came up a few times. The chain couples TRBV10-3 to TRBJ2-7; tentatively, D is TRBD1 (6 bases). In germline, CDR1 is ENHRY, CDR2 SYGVKD. V was clipped by 3 bases and J by 5 bases, with 11 bases between them. This CDR3 has 13 amino acids. The CDR3 DNA sequence: TGTGCCATCAGTGACCCGGACAGTAACGAGCAGTACTTC. It specifies CAISDPDSNEQYF.

The chain combines TRBV29-1 with TRBJ2-6, with 7 bases fitting TRBD1. CDR1 and CDR2 from the germline V gene are SQVTM and ANQGSEA. The CDR3 sequence is 15 residues long. Unmatched junction bases numbered 9, after V lost 6 bases and J lost 4 bases. CDR3 DNA sequence: TGCAGCGTGGGGGTGACAGGGTCCGGGGCCAACGTCCTGACTTTC. This sequence encodes CSVGVTGSGANVLTF.

This clonotype was counted many times. V gene TRBV19 combines with J gene TRBJ2-1, with D perhaps matching TRBD1 (5 bases). This CDR3 contains 16 residues. Germline loops: CDR1 LNHDA, CDR2 SQIVND (reference sequence). V was trimmed by 3 bases and J by 7 bases, leaving 19 bases between them. DNA of the CDR3: TGTGCCAGTAGTATGATCCCTAGTACAGGCTGGAATGAGCAGTTCTTC. Protein sequence: CASSMIPSTGWNEQFF.

The chain carries TRBV11-2 and TRBJ2-7; 7 nucleotides match TRBD2. Germline V gene sequence: CDR1 SGHAT, CDR2 FQNNGV. Trimming at V came to 5 bases and at J to 1 base, leaving 5 bases not matched to a gene. The CDR3 spans 14 residues. The CDR3 sequence: CASSPTSRSYEQYF. The CDR3 region has the DNA TGTGCCAGCAGCCCGACTAGCAGGTCCTACGAGCAGTACTTC.

CDR3 coding DNA: TGTGCCAGCGGGGCGGAGGGGGGGGCCAACGTCCTGACTTTC. As protein: CASGAEGGANVLTF. The J gene is TRBJ2-6, the V gene TRBV2; the D gene is possibly TRBD2 (6 bases). V was cut by 8 bases and J by 4 bases, with 12 bases left in between. Germline lookup yields CDR1 SNHLY and CDR2 FYNNEI. The CDR3 totals 14 residues.